The 2 T cell receptor beta chains reported below all come from one sample, sequenced in a study of graft-versus-host responses after intestinal transplantation. Antigens of these TCRs are unknown. Profiled with immunoSEQ multiplex PCR; TCRdb holds only in-frame clones, not every one. The sample lists roughly 96,000 clones; 90% to 95% were seen once. The material was unstimulated CD8+ T cells sorted from spleen or lymph node cells, obtained before intestinal transplant. The receptors were sampled from a human donor who received an intestinal transplant.

The rearrangement links TRBV12-5 to TRBJ1-5; D might be TRBD1 (6 bases). The CDR3 sequence is 13 residues long. Looked up from germline, CDR1 is LGHNT and CDR2 is FRNRAP. V was clipped by 2 bases and J by 7 bases, with 9 bases between them. The CDR3 spells CASGLTGRQPQHF. As DNA, the CDR3 is TGTGCTAGTGGTTTGACAGGGCGGCAGCCCCAGCATTTT.

This clone was detected once. The chain combines TRBV11-2 with TRBJ2-6, with 7 bases lining up with TRBD1. V was clipped by 0 bases and J by 14 bases; unmatched bases: 7. Germline V lookup: CDR1 SGHAT, CDR2 FQNNGV. The CDR3 runs to 14 residues. CDR3 DNA sequence: TGTGCCAGCAGCTTAGAGCCGGGACAGTATCTCCTGACTTTC. Translation: CASSLEPGQYLLTF.